Sequencing of this T cell receptor beta chain was carried out in a study of neurological immune-mediated disorders. Study results and limitations: No sharing of CDR3 amino acid sequences was observed among expanded clones across subjects, suggesting private repertoires in all groups.

This clonotype was counted many times. Its cognate antigen is unknown. The cDNA came from 5'RACE, which used 10-nucleotide random UMIs. Using its own MiXCR run on the 5' RACE reads, TCRdb lists one record per CDR3 protein. The sample yields around 40,000 distinct CDR3 sequences, about 12% seen once. The sequenced material came from PBMCs. This TCR was recovered from a female donor in good health.

Here the CDR3 DNA reads TGCAGTGCTAGAGACTGGACAGGGGGCAGGTTAAGGGGCTACACCTTC. Its protein product is CSARDWTGGRLRGYTF. V usage is TRBV20-1 and J usage is TRBJ1-2, with 11 bases fitting TRBD1. CDR3 length: 16 residues. Germline values: CDR1 DFQATT, CDR2 SNEGSKA (reference sequence). The J segment lost 8 bases and the V segment lost 0 bases, leaving 11 bases of the junction unmatched.